This entry is about one TCR beta chain. Its antigen is unknown. The entry originates in a study of shared clonotypes between healthy human individuals. Overall study context: Researchers assigned three CD4 naive, three CD4 memory, two CD8 naive and one CD8 memory plate to each donor.

Trimming cost V 0 bases and J 4 bases, with 6 bases left between them. The V gene's germline CDR1 is LNHNV and CDR2 YYDKDF (reference sequence). This CDR3 comprises 14 residues. The study ran the assay at deep level. Data came from immunoSEQ multiplex PCR; TCRdb stores just in-frame clones and leaves some out. The table has 2 million to 2.5 million clones, around 92% seen once; the top ten hold about 0.41%. General observations from the study: Depth was large, yet rarefaction showed that sorted-subset sequencing was incomplete. Naive CD4 clonotypes overlapped across a handful of donors at around 5%.

This rearrangement joins TRBV15 to TRBJ2-2; D remains ambiguous. This receptor was obtained from a man aged 18 to 35 in good health. Some clones in this sample may be carry-over from other donors' samples. Sequences were obtained from naive CD4+ T cells from PBMCs. Subset defined: CD45RA+ positively selected. For the CDR3, the DNA is TGTGCCACCAGCAGAGATCCCGCCACCGGGGAGCTGTTTTTT. Its translation: CATSRDPATGELFF. The complete variable domain, with remaining parts taken from reference TRBV15 and TRBJ2-2, reads DAMVIQNPRYQVTQFGKPVTLSCSQTLNHNVMYWYQQKSSQAPKLLFHYYDKDFNNEADTPDNFQSRRPNTSFCFLDIRSPGLGDTAMYLCATSRDPATGELFFGEGSRLTVL.